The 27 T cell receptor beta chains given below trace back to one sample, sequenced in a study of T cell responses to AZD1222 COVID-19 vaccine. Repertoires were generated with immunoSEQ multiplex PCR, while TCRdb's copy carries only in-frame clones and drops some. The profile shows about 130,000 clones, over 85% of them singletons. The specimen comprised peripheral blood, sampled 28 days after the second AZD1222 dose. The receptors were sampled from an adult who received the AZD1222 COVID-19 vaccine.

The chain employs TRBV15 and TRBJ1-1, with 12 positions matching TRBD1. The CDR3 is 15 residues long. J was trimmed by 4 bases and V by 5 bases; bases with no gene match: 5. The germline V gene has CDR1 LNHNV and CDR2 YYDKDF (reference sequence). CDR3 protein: CATSGDRGPGTEAFF. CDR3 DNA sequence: TGTGCCACCAGCGGGGACAGGGGGCCCGGCACTGAAGCTTTCTTT.

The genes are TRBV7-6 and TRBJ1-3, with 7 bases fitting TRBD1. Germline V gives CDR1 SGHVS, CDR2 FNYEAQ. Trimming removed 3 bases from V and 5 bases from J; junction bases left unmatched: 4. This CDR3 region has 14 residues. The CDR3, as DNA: TGTGCCAGCAGCTTGGGACAGACTAGAAACACCATATATTTT. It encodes CASSLGQTRNTIYF.

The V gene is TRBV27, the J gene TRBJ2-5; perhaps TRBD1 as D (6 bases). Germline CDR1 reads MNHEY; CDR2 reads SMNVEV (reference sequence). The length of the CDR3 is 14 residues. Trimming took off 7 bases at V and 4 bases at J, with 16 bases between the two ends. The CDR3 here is CASMGIQGTETQYF. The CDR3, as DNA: TGTGCCAGCATGGGGATACAGGGCACAGAGACCCAGTACTTC.

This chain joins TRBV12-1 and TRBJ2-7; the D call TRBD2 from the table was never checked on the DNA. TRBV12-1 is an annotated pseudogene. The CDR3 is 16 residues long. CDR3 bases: TGTGCCAGCAGCTTTCCTTCCCGGGACTCGGCTAGAGAGCAGTACTTC. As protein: CASSFPSRDSAREQYF.

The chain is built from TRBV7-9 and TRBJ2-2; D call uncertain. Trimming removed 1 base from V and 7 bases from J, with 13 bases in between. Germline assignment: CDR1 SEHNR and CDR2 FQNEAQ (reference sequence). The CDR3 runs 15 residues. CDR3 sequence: CASSLVSIGHGELFF. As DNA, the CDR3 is TGTGCCAGCAGCTTAGTTTCCATCGGCCACGGGGAGCTGTTTTTT.

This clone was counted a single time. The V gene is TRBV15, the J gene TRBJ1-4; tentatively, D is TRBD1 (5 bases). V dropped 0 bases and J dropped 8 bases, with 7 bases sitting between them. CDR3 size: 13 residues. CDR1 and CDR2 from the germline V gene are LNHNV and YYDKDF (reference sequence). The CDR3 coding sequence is TGTGCCACCAGCAGAGACGAGGGGGAAAAACTGTTTTTT. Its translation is CATSRDEGEKLFF.

Here the CDR3 reads CASSYGGIAGELFF. In nucleotides, the CDR3 is TGTGCCAGCAGTTACGGGGGCATCGCCGGGGAGCTGTTTTTT. The V gene is TRBV27, the J gene TRBJ2-2, with D perhaps being TRBD1 or TRBD2 (6 bases each). V was clipped by 4 bases and J by 6 bases, with 12 bases between them. CDR3 length: 14 residues. Germline V gene lookup returns CDR1 MNHEY and CDR2 SMNVEV (reference sequence).

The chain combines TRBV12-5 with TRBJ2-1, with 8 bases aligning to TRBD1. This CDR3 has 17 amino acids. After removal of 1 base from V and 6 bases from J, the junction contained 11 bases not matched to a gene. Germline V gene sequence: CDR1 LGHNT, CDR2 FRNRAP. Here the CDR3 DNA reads TGTGCTAGTGGTTTGGCCCTATTAACAGACAGGGGCAATGAGCAGTTCTTC. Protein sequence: CASGLALLTDRGNEQFF. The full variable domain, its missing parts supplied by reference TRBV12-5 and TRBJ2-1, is DARVTQTPRHKVTEMGQEVTMRCQPILGHNTVFWYRQTMMQGLELLAYFRNRAPLDDSGMPKDRFSAEMPDATLATLKIQPSEPRDSAVYFCASGLALLTDRGNEQFFGPGTRLTVL.

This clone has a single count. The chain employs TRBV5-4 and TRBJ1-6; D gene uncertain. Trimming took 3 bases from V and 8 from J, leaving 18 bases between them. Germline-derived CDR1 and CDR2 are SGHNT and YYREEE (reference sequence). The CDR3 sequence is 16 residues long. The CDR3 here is CASSSPKRGKDSPLHF. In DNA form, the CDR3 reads TGTGCCAGCAGCTCCCCTAAGCGGGGTAAGGATTCACCCCTCCACTTT.

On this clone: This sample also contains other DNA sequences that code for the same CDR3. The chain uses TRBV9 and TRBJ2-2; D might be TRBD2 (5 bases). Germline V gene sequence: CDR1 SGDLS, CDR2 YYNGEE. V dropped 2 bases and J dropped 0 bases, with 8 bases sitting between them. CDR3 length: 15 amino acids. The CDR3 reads CASSVGGSNTGELFF. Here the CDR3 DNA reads TGTGCCAGCAGCGTGGGCGGGTCGAACACCGGGGAGCTGTTTTTT. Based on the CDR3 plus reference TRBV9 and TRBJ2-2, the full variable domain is DSGVTQTPKHLITATGQRVTLRCSPRSGDLSVYWYQQSLDQGLQFLIQYYNGEERAKGNILERFSAQQFPDLHSELNLSSLELGDSALYFCASSVGGSNTGELFFGEGSRLTVL.

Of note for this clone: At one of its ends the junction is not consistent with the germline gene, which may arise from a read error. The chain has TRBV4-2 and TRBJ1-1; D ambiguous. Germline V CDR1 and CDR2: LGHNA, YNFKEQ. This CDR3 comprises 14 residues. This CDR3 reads CASNQGSMNTEAFF. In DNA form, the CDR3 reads TGTGCCAGCAACCAAGGGTCGATGAACACTGAAGCTTTCTTT.

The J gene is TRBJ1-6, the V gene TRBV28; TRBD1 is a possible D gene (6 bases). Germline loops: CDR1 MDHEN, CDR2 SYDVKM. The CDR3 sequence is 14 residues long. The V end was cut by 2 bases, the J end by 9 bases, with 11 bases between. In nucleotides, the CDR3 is TGTGCCAGCAGTTTAGATACAGGGTCTTCACCCCTCCACTTT. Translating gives CASSLDTGSSPLHF.

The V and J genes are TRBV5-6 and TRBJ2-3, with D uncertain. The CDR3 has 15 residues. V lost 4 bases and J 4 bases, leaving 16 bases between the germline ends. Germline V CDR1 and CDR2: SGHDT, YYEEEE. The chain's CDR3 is CASSAGRGSPDTQYF. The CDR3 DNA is TGTGCCAGCAGCGCAGGACGAGGCTCCCCAGATACGCAGTATTTT.

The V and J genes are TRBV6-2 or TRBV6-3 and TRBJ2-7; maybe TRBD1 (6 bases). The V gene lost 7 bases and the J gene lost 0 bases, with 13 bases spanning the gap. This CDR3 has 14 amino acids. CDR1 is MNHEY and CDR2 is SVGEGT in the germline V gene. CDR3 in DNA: TGTGCCAGCACCCCCGAGGGGGTCTCCTACGAGCAGTACTTC. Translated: CASTPEGVSYEQYF.

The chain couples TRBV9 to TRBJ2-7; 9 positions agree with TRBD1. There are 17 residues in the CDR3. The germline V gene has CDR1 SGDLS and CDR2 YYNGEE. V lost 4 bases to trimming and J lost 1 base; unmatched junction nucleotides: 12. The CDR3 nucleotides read TGTGCCAGCAGCCCTCACGAATCCGGGACAGGGTCCTACGAGCAGTACTTC. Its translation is CASSPHESGTGSYEQYF.

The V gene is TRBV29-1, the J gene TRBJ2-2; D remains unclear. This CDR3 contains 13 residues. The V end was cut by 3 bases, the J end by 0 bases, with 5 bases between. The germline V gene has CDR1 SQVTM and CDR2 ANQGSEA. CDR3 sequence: CSVDVANTGELFF. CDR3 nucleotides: TGCAGCGTTGATGTGGCGAACACCGGGGAGCTGTTTTTT.

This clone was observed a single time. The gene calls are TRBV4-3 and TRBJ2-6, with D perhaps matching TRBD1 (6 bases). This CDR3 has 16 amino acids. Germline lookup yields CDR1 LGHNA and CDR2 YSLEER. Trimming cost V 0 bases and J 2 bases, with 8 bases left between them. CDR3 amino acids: CASSQDKGAGANVLTF. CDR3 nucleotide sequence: TGCGCCAGCAGCCAAGATAAGGGGGCTGGGGCCAACGTCCTGACTTTC.

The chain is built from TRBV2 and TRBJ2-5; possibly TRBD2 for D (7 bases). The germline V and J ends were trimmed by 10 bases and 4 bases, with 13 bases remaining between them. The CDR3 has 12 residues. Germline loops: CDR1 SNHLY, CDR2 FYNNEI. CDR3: CATMGGLETQYF. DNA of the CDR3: TGTGCCACAATGGGGGGGCTAGAGACCCAGTACTTC.

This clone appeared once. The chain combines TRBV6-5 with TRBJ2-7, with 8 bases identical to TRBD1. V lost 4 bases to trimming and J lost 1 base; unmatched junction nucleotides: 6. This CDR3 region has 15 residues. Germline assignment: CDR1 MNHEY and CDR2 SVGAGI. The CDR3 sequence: CASSSGGALSYEQYF. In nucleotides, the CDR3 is TGTGCCAGCAGTTCAGGGGGCGCCCTTTCCTACGAGCAGTACTTC.

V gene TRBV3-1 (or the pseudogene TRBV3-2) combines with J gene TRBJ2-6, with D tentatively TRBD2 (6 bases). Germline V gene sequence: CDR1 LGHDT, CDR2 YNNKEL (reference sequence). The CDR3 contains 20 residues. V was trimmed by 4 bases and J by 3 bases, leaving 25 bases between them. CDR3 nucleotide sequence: TGTGCCAGCAGCCTCACGGGGACGCGGAGGGCGGACTTTGGGGCCAACGTCCTGACTTTC. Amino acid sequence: CASSLTGTRRADFGANVLTF.

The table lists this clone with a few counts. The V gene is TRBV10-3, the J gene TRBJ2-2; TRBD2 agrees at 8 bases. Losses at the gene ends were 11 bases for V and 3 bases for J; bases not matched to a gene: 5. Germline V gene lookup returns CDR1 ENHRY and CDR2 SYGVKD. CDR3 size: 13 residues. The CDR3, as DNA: TGTGCCTCCGCCGGGGGGGACACCGGGGAGCTGTTTTTT. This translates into CASAGGDTGELFF.

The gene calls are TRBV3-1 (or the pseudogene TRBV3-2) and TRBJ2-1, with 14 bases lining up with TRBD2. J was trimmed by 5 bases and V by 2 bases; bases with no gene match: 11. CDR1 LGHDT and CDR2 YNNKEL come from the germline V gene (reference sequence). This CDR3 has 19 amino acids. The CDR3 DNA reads TGTGCCAGCAGCCAACACCCCGGGACTAGCGGGAGAGGGAACAATGAGCAGTTCTTC. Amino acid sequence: CASSQHPGTSGRGNNEQFF.

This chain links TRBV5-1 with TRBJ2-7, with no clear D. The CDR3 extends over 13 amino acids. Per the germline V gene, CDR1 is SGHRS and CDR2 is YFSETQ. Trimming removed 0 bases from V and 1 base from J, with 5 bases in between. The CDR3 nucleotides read TGCGCCAGCAGCTTGGACGGTTCCTACGAGCAGTACTTC. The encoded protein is CASSLDGSYEQYF. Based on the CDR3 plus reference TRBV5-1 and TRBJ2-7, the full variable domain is KAGVTQTPRYLIKTRGQQVTLSCSPISGHRSVSWYQQTPGQGLQFLFEYFSETQRNKGNFPGRFSGRQFSNSRSEMNVSTLELGDSALYLCASSLDGSYEQYFGPGTRLTVT.

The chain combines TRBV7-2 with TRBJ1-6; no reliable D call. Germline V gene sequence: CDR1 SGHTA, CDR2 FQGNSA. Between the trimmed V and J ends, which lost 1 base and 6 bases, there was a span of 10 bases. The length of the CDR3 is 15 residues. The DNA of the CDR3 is TGTGCCAGCAGCTTAGACAACAGATTTAATTCACCCCTCCACTTT. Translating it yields CASSLDNRFNSPLHF.

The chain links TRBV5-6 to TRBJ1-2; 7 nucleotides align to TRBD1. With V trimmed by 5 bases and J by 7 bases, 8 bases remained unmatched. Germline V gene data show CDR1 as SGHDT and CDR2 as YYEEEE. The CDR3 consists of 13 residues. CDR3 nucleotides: TGTGCCAGCAGTCCCGACAGGGTGCCTGGCTACACCTTC. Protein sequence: CASSPDRVPGYTF. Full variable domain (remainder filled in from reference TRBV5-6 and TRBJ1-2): DAGVTQSPTHLIKTRGQQVTLRCSPKSGHDTVSWYQQALGQGPQFIFQYYEEEERQRGNFPDRFSGHQFPNYSSELNVNALLLGDSALYLCASSPDRVPGYTFGSGTRLTVV.

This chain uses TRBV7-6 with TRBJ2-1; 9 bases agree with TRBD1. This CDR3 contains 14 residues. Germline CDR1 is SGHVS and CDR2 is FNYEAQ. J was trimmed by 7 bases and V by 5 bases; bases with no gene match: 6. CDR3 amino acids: CASSAGTGLNEQFF. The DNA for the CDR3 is TGTGCCAGCAGCGCCGGGACAGGGTTGAATGAGCAGTTCTTC.

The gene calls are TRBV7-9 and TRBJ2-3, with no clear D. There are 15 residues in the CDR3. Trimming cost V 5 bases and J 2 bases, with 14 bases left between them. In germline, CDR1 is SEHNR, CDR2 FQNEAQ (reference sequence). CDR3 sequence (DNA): TGTGCCAGCAGCGAGGTGGCCGATGCCACAGATACGCAGTATTTT. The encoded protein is CASSEVADATDTQYF.